This T cell receptor (beta chain) emerged from a study of cytomegalovirus exposure and HLA in healthy donors. There are many counts of this clone. It was with 60 Vbeta and 13 Jbeta primers that the PCR ran. The assay was immunoSEQ multiplex PCR, and TCRdb's table has in-frame clones only and misses some. The sample shows 160,000 or so clones, approximately 70% of them seen only once. Germline CDR1 reads SEHNR; CDR2 reads FQNEAQ (reference sequence). V trimming: 5 bases; J trimming: 6 bases; junction bases outside the gene matches: 3. The CDR3 totals 12 residues. The clonotype comes from a man younger than 35 in good health and CMV-seropositive. The sample was PBMCs. This chain links TRBV7-9 with TRBJ2-7; 8 nucleotides agree with TRBD1. This CDR3 reads CASSLDRGEQYV. The CDR3 DNA reads as TGTGCCAGCAGCCTTGACAGGGGCGAGCAGTACGTC.